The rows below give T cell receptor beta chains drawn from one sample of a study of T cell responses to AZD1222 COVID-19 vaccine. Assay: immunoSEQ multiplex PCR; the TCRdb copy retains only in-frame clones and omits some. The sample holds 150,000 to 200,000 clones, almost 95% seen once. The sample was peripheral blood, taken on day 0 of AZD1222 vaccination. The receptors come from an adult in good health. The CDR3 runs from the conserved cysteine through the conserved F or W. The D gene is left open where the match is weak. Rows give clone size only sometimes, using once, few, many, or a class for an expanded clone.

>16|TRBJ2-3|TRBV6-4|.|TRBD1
CASSDSRDRATDTQYF
TGTGCCAGCAGTGACTCGCGGGACAGGGCCACAGATACGCAGTATTTT
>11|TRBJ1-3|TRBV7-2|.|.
CASSISSTIYF
TGTGCCAGCAGTATCAGCAGCACCATATATTTT
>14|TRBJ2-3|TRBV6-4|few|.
CASSPSPDTDTQYF
TGTGCCAGCAGCCCGAGCCCTGACACAGATACGCAGTATTTT
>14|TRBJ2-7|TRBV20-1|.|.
CSASRGGMFYEQYF
TGCAGTGCTAGTAGGGGCGGGATGTTCTACGAGCAGTACTTC
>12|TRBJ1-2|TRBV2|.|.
CASRGDLYGYTF
TGTGCCAGCAGGGGGGACCTCTATGGCTACACCTTC
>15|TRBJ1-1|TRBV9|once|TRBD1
CASSATGGLNTEAFF
TGTGCCAGCAGCGCCACAGGGGGCCTAAACACTGAAGCTTTCTTT
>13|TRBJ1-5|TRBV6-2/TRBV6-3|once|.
CASSLNPDQPQHF
TGTGCCAGCAGTTTGAATCCAGATCAGCCCCAGCATTTT
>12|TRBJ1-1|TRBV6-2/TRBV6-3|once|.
CASSAGNTEAFF
TGTGCCAGCAGTGCCGGGAACACTGAAGCTTTCTTT
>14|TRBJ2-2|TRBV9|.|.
CASSVDGGTGELFF
TGTGCCAGCAGCGTAGATGGAGGAACCGGGGAGCTGTTTTTT
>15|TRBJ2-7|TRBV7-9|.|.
CASSSREAGVHEQYF
TGTGCCAGCAGCTCCCGGGAAGCCGGAGTACACGAGCAGTACTTC
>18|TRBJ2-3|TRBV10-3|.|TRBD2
CAISEDVGGRTSTDTQYF
TGTGCCATCAGTGAGGATGTAGGCGGGAGGACTAGCACAGATACGCAGTATTTT
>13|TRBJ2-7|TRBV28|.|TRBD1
CASHGTGVYEQYF
TGTGCCAGCCACGGCACAGGGGTTTACGAGCAGTACTTC
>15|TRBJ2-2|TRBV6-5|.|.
CASSFGSEATGELFF
TGTGCCAGCAGTTTTGGGAGCGAGGCCACCGGGGAGCTGTTTTTT
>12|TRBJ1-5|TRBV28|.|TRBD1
CAWGQGDQPQHF
TGTGCCTGGGGACAGGGGGATCAGCCCCAGCATTTT
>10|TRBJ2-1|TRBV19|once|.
CASGDTLQFF
TGTGCCAGCGGGGACACCTTACAGTTCTTC
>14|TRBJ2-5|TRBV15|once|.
CATSRDRGVETQYF
TGTGCCACCAGCAGAGACAGGGGTGTGGAGACCCAGTACTTC
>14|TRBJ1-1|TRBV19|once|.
CASSIPGVNTEAFF
TGTGCCAGTAGTATCCCAGGAGTGAACACTGAAGCTTTCTTT
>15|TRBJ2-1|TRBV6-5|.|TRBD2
CASSLAGAPDNEQFF
TGTGCCAGCAGTCTAGCGGGGGCGCCAGACAATGAGCAGTTCTTC
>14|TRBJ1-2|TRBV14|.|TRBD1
CASSLGTGSYGYTF
TGTGCCAGCAGCCTCGGGACAGGGAGCTATGGCTACACCTTC
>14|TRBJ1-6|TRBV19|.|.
CASRSGQVWSPLHF
TGTGCCAGTAGATCGGGGCAGGTCTGGTCACCCCTCCACTTT
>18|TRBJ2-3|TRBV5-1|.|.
CASSLSVEAHVSTDTQYF
TGCGCCAGCAGCTTGAGTGTGGAGGCCCACGTTAGCACAGATACGCAGTATTTT
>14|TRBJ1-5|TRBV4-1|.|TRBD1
CASSQQGVHQPQHF
TGCGCCAGCAGCCAACAGGGGGTGCATCAGCCCCAGCATTTT
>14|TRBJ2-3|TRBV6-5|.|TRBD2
CASSPDIGGDTQYF
TGTGCCAGCAGCCCGGACATCGGGGGGGATACGCAGTATTTT
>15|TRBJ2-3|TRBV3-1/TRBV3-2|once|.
CASSRRDLGTDTQYF
TGTGCCAGCAGCAGGAGGGACCTGGGCACAGATACGCAGTATTTT
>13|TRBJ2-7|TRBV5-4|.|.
CASSFLDTYEQYF
TGTGCCAGCAGCTTTCTGGACACCTACGAGCAGTACTTC
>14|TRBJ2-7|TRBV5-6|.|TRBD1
CASSPGQGWYEQYF
TGTGCCAGCAGCCCCGGACAGGGTTGGTACGAGCAGTACTTC
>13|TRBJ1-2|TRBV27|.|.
CASSNQVNYGYTF
TGTGCCAGCAGTAATCAGGTCAACTATGGCTACACCTTC
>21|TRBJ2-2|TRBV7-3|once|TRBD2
CASSLQNPGLAGVMNTGELFF
TGTGCCAGCAGCTTACAAAACCCGGGACTAGCGGGAGTGATGAACACCGGGGAGCTGTTTTTT
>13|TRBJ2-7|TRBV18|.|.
CASSPISTSEQYF
TGTGCCAGCTCACCCATTTCGACCTCCGAGCAGTACTTC
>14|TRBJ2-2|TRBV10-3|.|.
CAISDAGNTGELFF
TGTGCCATCAGTGATGCGGGGAACACCGGGGAGCTGTTTTTT
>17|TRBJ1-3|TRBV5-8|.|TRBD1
CASSLDRPQGPGNTIYF
TGTGCCAGCAGCTTGGACCGACCACAGGGGCCAGGAAACACCATATATTTT
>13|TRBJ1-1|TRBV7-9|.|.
CASSLDSPSQAFF
TGTGCCAGCAGCCTGGACAGTCCTAGCCAAGCTTTCTTT
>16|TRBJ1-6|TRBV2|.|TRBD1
CASSEVRGQGGSPLHF
TGTGCCAGCAGTGAAGTGAGAGGACAGGGTGGATCACCCCTCCACTTT
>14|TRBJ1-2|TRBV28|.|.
CASSSTGINYGYTF
TGTGCCAGCAGTTCAACAGGGATTAACTATGGCTACACCTTC
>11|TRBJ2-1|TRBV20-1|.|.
CSARSYNEQFF
TGCAGTGCTAGAAGTTACAATGAGCAGTTCTTC
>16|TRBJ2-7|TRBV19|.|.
CASSIVFGADFYEQYF
TGTGCCAGTAGTATTGTGTTTGGGGCAGATTTCTACGAGCAGTACTTC
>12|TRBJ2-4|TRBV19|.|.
CASGQGVDIQYF
TGTGCCAGCGGTCAGGGCGTGGACATTCAGTACTTC
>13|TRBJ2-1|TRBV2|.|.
CASITGRLNEQFF
TGTGCCAGCATTACGGGCCGGCTTAATGAGCAGTTCTTC
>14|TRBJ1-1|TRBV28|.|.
CASSTWTAGTEAFF
TGTGCCAGCAGTACCTGGACGGCAGGCACTGAAGCTTTCTTT
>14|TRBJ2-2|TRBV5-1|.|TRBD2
CASSSAGGHGELFF
TGCGCCAGCAGCTCAGCGGGAGGGCACGGGGAGCTGTTTTTT